The T cell receptor beta chain described here comes from a study of response to subunit inactivated influenza vaccine. General observations from the study: There was a suggestion from the authors that each seasonal influenza vaccination recruits few new T cells.

This clonotype was found many times. The antigen is unknown. The germline V and J ends were trimmed by 0 bases and 9 bases, with 12 bases remaining between them. This CDR3 is 14 amino acids long. TCRdb passed the RT-PCR reads through MiXCR, listing each CDR3 protein once. This sample has 650,000 to 700,000 distinct CDR3 sequences; around 14% occur once, and the top ten carry more than 9%. V usage is TRBV12-3 or TRBV12-4 and J usage is TRBJ2-1; D possibly uses TRBD1 or TRBD2 (5 bases each). The source was PBMCs from blood, collected 11 to 12 days after vaccination. This receptor was obtained from a man in his forties or fifties who received an inactivated influenza vaccine. This chain's CDR3 is CASSLALGTGEQFF. In nucleotides, the CDR3 is TGTGCCAGCAGTTTAGCGCTGGGGACGGGTGAGCAGTTCTTC.